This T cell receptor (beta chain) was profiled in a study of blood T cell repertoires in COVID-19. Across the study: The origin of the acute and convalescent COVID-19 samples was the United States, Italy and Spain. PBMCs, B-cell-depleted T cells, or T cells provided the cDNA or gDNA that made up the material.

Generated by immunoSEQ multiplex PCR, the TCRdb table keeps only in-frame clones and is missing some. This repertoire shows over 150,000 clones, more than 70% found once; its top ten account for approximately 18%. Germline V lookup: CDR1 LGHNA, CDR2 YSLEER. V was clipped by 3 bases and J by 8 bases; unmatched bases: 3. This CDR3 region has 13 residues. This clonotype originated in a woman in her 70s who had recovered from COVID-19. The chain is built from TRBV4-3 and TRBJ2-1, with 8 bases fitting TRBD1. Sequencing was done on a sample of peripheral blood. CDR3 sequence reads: CASSQTGVDEQFF. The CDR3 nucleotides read TGCGCCAGCAGCCAGACAGGGGTGGATGAGCAGTTCTTC.